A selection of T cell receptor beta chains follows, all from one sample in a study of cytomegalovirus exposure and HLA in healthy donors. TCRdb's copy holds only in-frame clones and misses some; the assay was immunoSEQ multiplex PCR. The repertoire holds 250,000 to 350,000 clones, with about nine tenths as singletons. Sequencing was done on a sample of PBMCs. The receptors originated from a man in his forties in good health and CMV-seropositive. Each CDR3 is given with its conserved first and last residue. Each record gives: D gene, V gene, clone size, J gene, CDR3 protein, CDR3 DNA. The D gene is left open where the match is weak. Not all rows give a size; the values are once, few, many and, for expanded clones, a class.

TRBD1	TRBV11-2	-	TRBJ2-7	CASSSRGTGDPYEQYF	TGTGCCAGCAGTTCCCGCGGGACAGGGGACCCCTACGAGCAGTACTTC
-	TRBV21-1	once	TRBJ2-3	CASSAPGVADTQYF	TGTGCCAGCAGCGCCCCAGGGGTAGCAGATACGCAGTATTTT
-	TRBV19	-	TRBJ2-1	CASSSGAASSYNEQFF	TGTGCCAGTAGCTCCGGAGCGGCTAGCTCCTACAATGAGCAGTTCTTC
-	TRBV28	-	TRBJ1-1	CASSLGRNTEAFF	TGTGCCAGCAGTTTAGGCAGGAACACTGAAGCTTTCTTT
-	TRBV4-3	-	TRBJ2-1	CASSQGLAPSGNEQFF	TGCGCCAGCAGCCAAGGCCTGGCCCCCTCTGGCAATGAGCAGTTCTTC
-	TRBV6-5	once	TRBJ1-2	CASSYSGVGGVRYTF	TGTGCCAGCAGTTACTCAGGGGTGGGGGGGGTGCGCTACACCTTC
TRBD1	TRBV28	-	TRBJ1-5	CASSLETGANQPQHF	TGTGCCAGCAGTTTAGAGACAGGGGCCAATCAGCCCCAGCATTTT
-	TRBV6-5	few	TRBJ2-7	CASSTLSGSSYEQYF	TGTGCCAGCAGTACCCTTAGCGGCAGCTCCTACGAGCAGTACTTC
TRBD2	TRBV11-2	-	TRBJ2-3	CASSLGSSGGTDTQYF	TGTGCCAGCAGCTTAGGGTCTAGCGGGGGCACAGATACGCAGTATTTT
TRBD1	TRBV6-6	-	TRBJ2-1	CASSTTGGENNEQFF	TGTGCCAGCAGTACAACAGGGGGCGAGAACAATGAGCAGTTCTTC
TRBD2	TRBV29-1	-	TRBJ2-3	CSVVVSEASGIGTQYF	TGCAGCGTTGTAGTCAGCGAGGCTAGCGGGATTGGTACGCAGTATTTT
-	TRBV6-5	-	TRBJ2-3	CASSYGDTTDTQYF	TGTGCCAGCAGTTACGGCGACACCACAGATACGCAGTATTTT
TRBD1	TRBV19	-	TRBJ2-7	CASSPGTGAYEQYF	TGTGCCAGTAGCCCCGGGACAGGGGCTTACGAGCAGTACTTC
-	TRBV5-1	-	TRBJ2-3	CASSAQSGTDTQYF	TGCGCCAGCAGCGCGCAGAGCGGCACAGATACGCAGTATTTT
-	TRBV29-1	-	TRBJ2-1	CSTGGQTYNEQFF	TGCAGCACCGGCGGACAGACTTACAATGAGCAGTTCTTC
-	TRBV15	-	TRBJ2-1	CATSLSLRERSANEQFF	TGTGCCACCAGCCTAAGCCTCCGGGAGCGCTCTGCCAATGAGCAGTTCTTC
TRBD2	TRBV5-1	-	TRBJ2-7	CASAERLASYEQYF	TGCGCCAGCGCCGAAAGACTAGCCTCCTACGAGCAGTACTTC
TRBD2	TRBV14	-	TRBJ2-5	CASSQDLAGGETQYF	TGTGCCAGCAGCCAAGATCTAGCGGGAGGGGAGACCCAGTACTTC
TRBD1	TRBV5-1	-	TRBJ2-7	CASSRGDSQYEQYF	TGCGCCAGCAGCCGTGGGGACAGTCAATACGAGCAGTACTTC
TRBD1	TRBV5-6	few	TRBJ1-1	CASSRGTGAGMNTEAFF	TGTGCCAGCAGCCGAGGGACAGGGGCTGGGATGAACACTGAAGCTTTCTTT
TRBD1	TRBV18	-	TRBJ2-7	CASSPQPIQGFNEQYF	TGTGCCAGCTCACCCCAACCCATACAGGGGTTCAACGAGCAGTACTTC
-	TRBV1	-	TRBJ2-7	CTSSPGPTSGRSYEQYF	TGCACCAGCAGCCCCGGACCCACTAGCGGGCGCTCCTACGAGCAGTACTTC
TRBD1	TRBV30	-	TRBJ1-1	CAWGQGGTEAFF	TGTGCCTGGGGACAGGGAGGAACTGAAGCTTTCTTT
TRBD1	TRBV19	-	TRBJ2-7	CASSPRDSQLYEQYF	TGTGCCAGTAGTCCCCGGGACAGCCAGCTTTACGAGCAGTACTTC
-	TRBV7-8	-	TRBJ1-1	CASSLVGGGLGTEAFF	TGTGCCAGCAGCTTAGTTGGCGGGGGGCTAGGGACTGAAGCTTTCTTT
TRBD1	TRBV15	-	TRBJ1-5	CATSRDPVSSGQGVGEQPQHF	TGTGCCACCAGCAGAGATCCGGTGAGCTCAGGACAGGGGGTAGGGGAGCAGCCCCAGCATTTT
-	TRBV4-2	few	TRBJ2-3	CASSPPTGTQYF	TGTGCCAGCAGCCCCCCCACGGGAACGCAGTATTTT
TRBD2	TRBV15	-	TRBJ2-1	CATSREAGGLGGYEQFF	TGTGCCACCAGCAGAGAAGCGGGAGGCCTAGGGGGCTATGAGCAGTTCTTC
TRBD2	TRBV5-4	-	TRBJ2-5	CASSGVSGRVETQYF	TGTGCCAGCAGCGGAGTAAGCGGGAGGGTAGAGACCCAGTACTTC
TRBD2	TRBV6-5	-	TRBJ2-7	CASSYGTSGYEQYF	TGTGCCAGCAGTTACGGGACTAGCGGCTACGAGCAGTACTTC
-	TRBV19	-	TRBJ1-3	CASSIRGIVSGNTIYF	TGTGCCAGTAGTATCCGGGGGATCGTCTCTGGAAACACCATATATTTT
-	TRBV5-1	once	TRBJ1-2	CASSIKTANYGYTF	TGCGCCAGCAGCATTAAGACAGCAAACTATGGCTACACCTTC
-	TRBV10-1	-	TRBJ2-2	CASSGTNTGELFF	TGCGCCAGCAGTGGTACGAACACCGGGGAGCTGTTTTTT
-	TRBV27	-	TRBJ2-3	CASSPIDRRLGNTQYF	TGTGCCAGCAGTCCCATCGACAGAAGGTTAGGAAATACGCAGTATTTT
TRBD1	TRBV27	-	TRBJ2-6	CASSLRRDRGQSSGANVLTF	TGTGCCAGCAGTTTAAGGCGGGACAGGGGGCAGAGCTCTGGGGCCAACGTCCTGACTTTC
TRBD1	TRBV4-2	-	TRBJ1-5	CASSQDRDRGVSNQPQHF	TGTGCCAGCAGCCAAGATCGGGACAGGGGGGTTAGCAATCAGCCCCAGCATTTT
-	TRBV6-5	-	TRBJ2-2	CASRRSLNTGELFF	TGTGCCAGCCGCCGGTCCCTAAACACCGGGGAGCTGTTTTTT
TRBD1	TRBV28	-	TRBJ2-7	CASGSRGFYEQYF	TGTGCCAGCGGTAGCAGGGGGTTCTACGAGCAGTACTTC
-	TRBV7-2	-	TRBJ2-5	CASSWGSKETQYF	TGTGCCAGCAGCTGGGGCAGTAAAGAGACCCAGTACTTC
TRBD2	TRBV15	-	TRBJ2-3	CATSPGRLAGGITDTQYF	TGTGCCACCAGCCCCGGTCGGCTAGCGGGGGGAATCACAGATACGCAGTATTTT
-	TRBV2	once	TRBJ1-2	CASSENRVDGYTF	TGTGCCAGCAGTGAAAACAGGGTTGATGGCTACACCTTC
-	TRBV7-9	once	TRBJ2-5	CASSFRTEETQYF	TGTGCCAGCAGCTTCCGGACAGAAGAGACCCAGTACTTC
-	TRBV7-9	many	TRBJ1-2	CASSPPGSGSGYTF	TGTGCCAGCAGCCCCCCCGGGAGTGGGAGCGGCTACACCTTC
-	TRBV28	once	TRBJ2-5	CASSLPPGGAEKTQYF	TGTGCCAGCAGCCTACCCCCAGGAGGGGCGGAGAAGACCCAGTACTTC
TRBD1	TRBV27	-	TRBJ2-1	CASLGQGMNEQFF	TGTGCCAGCCTCGGACAGGGTATGAATGAGCAGTTCTTC
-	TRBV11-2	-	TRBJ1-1	CASSLVQGNTEAFF	TGTGCCAGCAGCTTAGTGCAGGGCAACACTGAAGCTTTCTTT
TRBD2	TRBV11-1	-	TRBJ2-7	CASSHGTPGGLAVYEQYF	TGTGCCAGCAGCCATGGTACCCCAGGCGGACTAGCGGTCTACGAGCAGTACTTC
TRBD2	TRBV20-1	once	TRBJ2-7	CSVSGTYEQYF	TGCAGTGTTAGCGGGACCTACGAGCAGTACTTC
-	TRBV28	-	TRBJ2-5	CASSPGTPNVGETQYF	TGTGCCAGCAGCCCCGGGACTCCCAACGTTGGTGAGACCCAGTACTTC
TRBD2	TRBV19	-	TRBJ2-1	CASSLAGEASEQFF	TGTGCCAGTAGCTTAGCGGGAGAAGCTAGTGAGCAGTTCTTC
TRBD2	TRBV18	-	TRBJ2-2	CASSPSGSAVTGELFF	TGTGCCAGCTCACCTAGCGGGAGCGCGGTCACCGGGGAGCTGTTTTTT
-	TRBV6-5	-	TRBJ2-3	CASSLKGGTDTQYF	TGTGCCAGCAGTCTAAAGGGGGGCACAGATACGCAGTATTTT
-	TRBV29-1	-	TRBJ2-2	CSVEAGAAGELFF	TGCAGCGTTGAAGCAGGGGCGGCCGGGGAGCTGTTTTTT
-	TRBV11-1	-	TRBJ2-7	CASSRRTRVGEQYF	TGTGCCAGCAGCCGCCGGACAAGGGTGGGAGAGCAGTACTTC
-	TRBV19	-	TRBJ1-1	CASRTALNTEAFF	TGTGCCAGTCGGACAGCGTTGAACACTGAAGCTTTCTTT
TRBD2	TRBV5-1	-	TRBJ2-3	CASSPSGRAGDTQYF	TGCGCCAGCAGCCCTAGCGGGAGGGCCGGAGATACGCAGTATTTT
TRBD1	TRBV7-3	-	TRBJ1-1	CASSATTGTGVTNTEAFF	TGTGCCAGCAGCGCAACGACCGGGACAGGGGTCACGAACACTGAAGCTTTCTTT
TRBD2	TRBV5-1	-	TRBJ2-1	CASSPVPGLAGGAYNEQFF	TGCGCCAGCAGCCCAGTCCCGGGACTAGCGGGAGGGGCCTACAATGAGCAGTTCTTC